Here is one TCR beta chain with its context. Its antigen is not identified. The data were obtained in a study of regulatory T cells in long-lasting Graves disease. V was shortened by 4 bases and J by 3 bases, with 20 bases between the two germline ends. Per germline, CDR1 MRHNA and CDR2 SNTAGT. CDR3 length equals 17 residues. Study-wide findings and caveats: TRBV28 was favored in persistent disease, as were TRBJ1-2 and TRBJ2-5.

Sample time point: newly diagnosed GD, antithyroid drugs for less than 3 months. PBMC RNA was the source of the TCR library. Libraries of TCR beta came from iRepertoire HTBI primers plus Arm-PCR of CDR3 regions. Each CDR3 protein gets one entry after TCRdb re-called the multiplex PCR reads with MiXCR. The sample lists some 560,000 distinct CDR3 sequences; roughly a sixth were seen once. This sample also belongs to another study, concerning T cells in Graves' hyperthyroidism and ophthalmopathy. That source adds: Researchers ran a first-round RT-PCR on the TCR CDR3 using the HTBI primer set.

Specimen: peripheral blood mononuclear cells (PBMCs), collected at new diagnosis, from a patient treated with antithyroid drugs. The chain links TRBV6-4 to TRBJ2-3; D possibly matches TRBD1 or TRBD2 (5 bases each). The TCR sequence derives from a woman aged 40-65 years with Graves disease. The CDR3 region is CASSVTRSFEGTDTQYF. The CDR3, as DNA: TGTGCCAGCAGTGTTACCAGGTCATTTGAGGGGACAGATACGCAGTATTTT.